The TCR beta chain described here comes from a study of human T cells and chemical hapten exposure. The time point is: patch test 1, 2 weeks after DPC sensitization. Treatment described: therapeutic diphenylcyclopropenone sensitization with weekly scalp DPC. The CDR3 spans 16 residues. Germline CDR1 and CDR2: SGHRS and YFSETQ. V lost 8 bases and J lost 2; bases outside the gene matches: 11. Via MiXCR, TCRdb re-called the RACE reads, giving one row per CDR3 protein. The profile shows 150,000 to 200,000 distinct CDR3 sequences, more than 20% of them singletons. This chain joins TRBV5-1 and TRBJ2-2, with 8 bases that match TRBD1. Sequencing was performed on whole blood, taken in connection with sensitization to the hapten diphenylcyclopropenone (DPC). This TCR was sampled from a woman aged 45-65 years with alopecia areata. Some clones in this sample may be carry-over from other donors' samples. This CDR3 reads CASTSQGAYNTGELFF. DNA for the CDR3: TGCGCCAGTACCTCGCAGGGGGCCTATAACACCGGGGAGCTGTTTTTT.